This T cell receptor beta chain was sequenced during a study of blood T cell repertoires in COVID-19. Recruited during active infection, patients (from Seattle) were subsequently followed longitudinally. Authors' methods: Reference gene primer amplification in the assay estimated nucleated cell counts. Libraries were prepared by immunoSEQ multiplex PCR; TCRdb keeps only in-frame clonotypes and omits some of them. The V and J calls and the clone size are those of that table, but D and trimming were determined from the DNA. The data show 380,000 or so clones, 65% to 90% seen once. The germline V gene has CDR1 SGHRS and CDR2 YFSETQ. The CDR3 extends over 17 amino acids. V was clipped by 6 bases and J by 2 bases, with 23 bases between them.

This clonotype originated in a woman aged 60-70 years with COVID-19, enrolled during active disease. The sequencing sample was made of peripheral blood. This chain links TRBV5-1 with TRBJ1-1; D may be TRBD1 (5 bases). CDR3 sequence: CASTSGGGPTINTEAFF. CDR3 in DNA: TGCGCCAGCACCTCGGGGGGGGGTCCCACGATAAACACTGAAGCTTTCTTT.